This T cell receptor beta chain stems from a study of primary melanoma T cells and metastatic recurrence. Study-level background: Primary melanomas here were stage T2 to T4, over 1 mm thick. Findings and limits, study-wide: Reportedly, T-cell fraction predicted progression-free survival beyond thickness, ulceration, mitoses, age. Progression-free survival prediction reportedly improved most when T-cell fraction, rather than another histopathological variable, joined tumor thickness.

The CDR3 is 16 amino acids. Germline lookup yields CDR1 MGHDK and CDR2 SYGVNS. After removal of 9 bases from V and 0 bases from J, the junction contained 4 bases not matched to a gene. This table comes from immunoSEQ multiplex PCR, and its TCRdb copy is limited to in-frame clones, with some not included. The sample consists of approximately 790 clones, about four fifths of them appearing once. Regarding this clone: The antigen remains unidentified.

Sequencing was done on a sample of melanoma tumor tissue. The TCR sequence derives from a human donor with melanoma. The rearrangement joins TRBV25-1 to TRBJ2-1, with TRBD2 matching 14 bases. CDR3 nucleotides: TGTGCCAGTGGGACTAGCGGGGGTACCTCCTACAATGAGCAGTTCTTC. Translation gives CASGTSGGTSYNEQFF.